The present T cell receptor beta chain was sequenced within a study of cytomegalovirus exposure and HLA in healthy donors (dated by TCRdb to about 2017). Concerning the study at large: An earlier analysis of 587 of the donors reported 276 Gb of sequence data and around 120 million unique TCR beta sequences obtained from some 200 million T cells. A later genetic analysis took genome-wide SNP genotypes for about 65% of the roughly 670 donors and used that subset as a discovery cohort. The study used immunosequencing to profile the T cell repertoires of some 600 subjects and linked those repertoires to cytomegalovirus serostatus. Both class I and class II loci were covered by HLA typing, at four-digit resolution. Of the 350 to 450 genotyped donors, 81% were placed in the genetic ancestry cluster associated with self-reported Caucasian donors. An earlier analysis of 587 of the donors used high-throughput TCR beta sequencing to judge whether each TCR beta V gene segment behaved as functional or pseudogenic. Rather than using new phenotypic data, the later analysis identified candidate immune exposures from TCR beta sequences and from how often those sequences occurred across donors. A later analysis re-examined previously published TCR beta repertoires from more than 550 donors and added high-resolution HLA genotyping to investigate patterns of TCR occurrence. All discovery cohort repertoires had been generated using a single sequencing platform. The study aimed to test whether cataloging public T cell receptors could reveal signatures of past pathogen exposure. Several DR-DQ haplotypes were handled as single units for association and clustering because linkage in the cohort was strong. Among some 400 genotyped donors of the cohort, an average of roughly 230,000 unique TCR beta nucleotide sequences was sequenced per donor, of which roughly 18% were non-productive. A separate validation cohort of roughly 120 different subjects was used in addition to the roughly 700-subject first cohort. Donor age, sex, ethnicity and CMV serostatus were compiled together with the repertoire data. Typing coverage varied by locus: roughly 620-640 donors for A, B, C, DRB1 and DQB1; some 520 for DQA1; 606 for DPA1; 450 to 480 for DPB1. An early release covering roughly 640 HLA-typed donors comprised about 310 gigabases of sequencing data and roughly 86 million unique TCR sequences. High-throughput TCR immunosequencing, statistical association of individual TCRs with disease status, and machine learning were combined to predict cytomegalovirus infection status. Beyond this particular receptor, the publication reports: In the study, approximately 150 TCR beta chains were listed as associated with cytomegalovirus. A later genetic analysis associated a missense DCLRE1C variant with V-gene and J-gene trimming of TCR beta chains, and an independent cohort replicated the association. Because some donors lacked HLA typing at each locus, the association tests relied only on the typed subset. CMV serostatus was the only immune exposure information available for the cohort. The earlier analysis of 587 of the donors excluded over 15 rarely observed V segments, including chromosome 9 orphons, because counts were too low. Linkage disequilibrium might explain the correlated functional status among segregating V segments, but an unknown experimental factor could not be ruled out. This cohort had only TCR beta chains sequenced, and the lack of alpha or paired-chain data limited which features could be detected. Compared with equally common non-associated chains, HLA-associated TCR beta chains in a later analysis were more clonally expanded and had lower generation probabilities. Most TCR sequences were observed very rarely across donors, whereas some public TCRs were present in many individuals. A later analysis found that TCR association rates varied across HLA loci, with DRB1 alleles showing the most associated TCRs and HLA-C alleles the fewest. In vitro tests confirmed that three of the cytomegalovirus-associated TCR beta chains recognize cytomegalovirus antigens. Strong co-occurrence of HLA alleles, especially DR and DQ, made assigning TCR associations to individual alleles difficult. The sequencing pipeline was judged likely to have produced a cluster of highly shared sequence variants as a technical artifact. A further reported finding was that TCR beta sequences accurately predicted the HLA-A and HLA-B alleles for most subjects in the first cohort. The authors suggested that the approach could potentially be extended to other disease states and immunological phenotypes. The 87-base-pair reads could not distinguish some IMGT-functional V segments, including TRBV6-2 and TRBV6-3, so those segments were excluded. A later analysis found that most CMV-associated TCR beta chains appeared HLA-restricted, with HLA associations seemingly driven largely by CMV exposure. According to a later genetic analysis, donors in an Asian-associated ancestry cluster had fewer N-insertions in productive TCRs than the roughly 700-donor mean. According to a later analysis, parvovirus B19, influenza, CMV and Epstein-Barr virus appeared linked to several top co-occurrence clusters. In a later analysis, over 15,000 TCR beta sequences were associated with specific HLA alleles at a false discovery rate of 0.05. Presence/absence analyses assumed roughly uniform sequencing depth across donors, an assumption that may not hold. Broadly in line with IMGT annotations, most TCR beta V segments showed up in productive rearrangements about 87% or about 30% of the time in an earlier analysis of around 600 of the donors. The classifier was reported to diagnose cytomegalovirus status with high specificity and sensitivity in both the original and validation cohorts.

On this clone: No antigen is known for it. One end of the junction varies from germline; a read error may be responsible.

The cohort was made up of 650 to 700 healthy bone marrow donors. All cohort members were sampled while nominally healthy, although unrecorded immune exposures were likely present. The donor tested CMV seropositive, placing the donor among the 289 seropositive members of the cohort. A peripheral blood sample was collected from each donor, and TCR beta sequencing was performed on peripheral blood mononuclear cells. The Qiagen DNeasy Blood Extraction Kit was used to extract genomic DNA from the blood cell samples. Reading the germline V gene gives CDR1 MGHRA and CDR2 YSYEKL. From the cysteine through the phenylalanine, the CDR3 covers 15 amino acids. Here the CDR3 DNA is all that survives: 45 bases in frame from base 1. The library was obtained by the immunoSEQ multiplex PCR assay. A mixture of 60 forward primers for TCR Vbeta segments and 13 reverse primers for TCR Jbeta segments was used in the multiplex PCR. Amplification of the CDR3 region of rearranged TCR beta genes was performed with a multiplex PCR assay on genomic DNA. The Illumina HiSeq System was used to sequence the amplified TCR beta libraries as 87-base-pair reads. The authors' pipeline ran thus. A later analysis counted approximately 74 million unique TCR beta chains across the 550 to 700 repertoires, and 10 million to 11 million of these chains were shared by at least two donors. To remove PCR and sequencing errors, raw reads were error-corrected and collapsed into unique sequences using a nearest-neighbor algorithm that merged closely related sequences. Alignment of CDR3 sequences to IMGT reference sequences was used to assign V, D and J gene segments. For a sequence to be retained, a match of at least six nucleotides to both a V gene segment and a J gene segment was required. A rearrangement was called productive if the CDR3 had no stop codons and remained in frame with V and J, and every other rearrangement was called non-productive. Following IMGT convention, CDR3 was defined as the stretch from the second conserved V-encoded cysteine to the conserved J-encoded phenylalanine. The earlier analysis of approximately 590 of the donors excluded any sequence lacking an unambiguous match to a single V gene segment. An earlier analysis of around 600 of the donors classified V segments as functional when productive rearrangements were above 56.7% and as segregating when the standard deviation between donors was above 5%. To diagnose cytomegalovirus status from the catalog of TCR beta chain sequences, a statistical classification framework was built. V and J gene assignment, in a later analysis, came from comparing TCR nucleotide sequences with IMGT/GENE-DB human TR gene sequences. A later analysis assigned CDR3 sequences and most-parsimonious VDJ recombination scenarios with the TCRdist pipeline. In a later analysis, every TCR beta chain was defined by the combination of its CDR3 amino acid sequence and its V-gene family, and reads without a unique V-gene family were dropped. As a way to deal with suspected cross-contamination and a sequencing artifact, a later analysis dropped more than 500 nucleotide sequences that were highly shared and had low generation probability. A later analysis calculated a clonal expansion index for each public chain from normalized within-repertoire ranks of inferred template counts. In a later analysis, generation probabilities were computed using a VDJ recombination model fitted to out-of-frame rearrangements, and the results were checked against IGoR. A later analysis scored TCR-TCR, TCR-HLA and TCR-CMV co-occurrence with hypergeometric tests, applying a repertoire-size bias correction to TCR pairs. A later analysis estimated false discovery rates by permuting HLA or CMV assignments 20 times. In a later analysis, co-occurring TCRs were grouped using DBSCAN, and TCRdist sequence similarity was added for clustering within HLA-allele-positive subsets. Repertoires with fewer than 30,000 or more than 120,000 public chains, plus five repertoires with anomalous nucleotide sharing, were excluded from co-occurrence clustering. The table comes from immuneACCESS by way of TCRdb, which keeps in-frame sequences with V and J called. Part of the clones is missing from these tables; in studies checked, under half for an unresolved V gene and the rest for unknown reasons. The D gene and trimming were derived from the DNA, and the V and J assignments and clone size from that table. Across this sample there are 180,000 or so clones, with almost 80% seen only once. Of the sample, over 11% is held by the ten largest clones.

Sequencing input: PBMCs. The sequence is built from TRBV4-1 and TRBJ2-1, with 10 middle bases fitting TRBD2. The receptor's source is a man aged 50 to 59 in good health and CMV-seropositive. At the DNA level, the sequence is TGCGTCAGCAGCCAAGGGACTAGCGACTACAATGAGCAGTTCTTC. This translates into CVSSQGTSDYNEQFF.